These 14 T cell receptor beta chains originate from one sample sequenced in a study of blood T cell repertoires in COVID-19. Here immunoSEQ multiplex PCR was the method, and the copy in TCRdb shows in-frame clones only, minus some. The sample yields 210,000 or so clones, about nine tenths seen once. The sequencing sample was made of peripheral blood. The source of these receptors is a man under 40 with COVID-19, enrolled during active disease.

The chain recombines TRBV18 with TRBJ2-2; D perhaps matches TRBD2 (7 bases). This CDR3 has 16 amino acids. V shed 2 bases and J shed 3 bases, with 13 bases lying between them. Germline V gene data show CDR1 as KGHSH and CDR2 as LQKENI. CDR3 in amino acids: CASSPGGGRDTGELFF. The CDR3 DNA reads TGTGCCAGCTCACCAGGCGGGGGCCGGGACACCGGGGAGCTGTTTTTT.

The chain uses TRBV19 and TRBJ1-3; D unclear. The CDR3 is 16 amino acids. Trimming stripped 8 bases from V and 0 bases from J, with 17 bases between. Germline CDR1 is LNHDA and CDR2 is SQIVND (reference sequence). In DNA form, the CDR3 reads TGTGCCAGTCATCGTCCCCGAGGGAGCTCTGGAAACACCATATATTTT. Protein: CASHRPRGSSGNTIYF.

V usage is TRBV7-8 and J usage is TRBJ1-1; perhaps TRBD1 as D (5 bases). V was trimmed by 2 bases and J by 0 bases, leaving 13 bases between them. Germline CDR1 reads SGHVS; CDR2 reads FQNEAQ. The CDR3 has 16 amino acids. The CDR3 DNA reads as TGTGCCAGCAGCTTAAGGCAGGGCTTCGTGAACACTGAAGCTTTCTTT. Translated, it gives CASSLRQGFVNTEAFF.

J is TRBJ2-3 and V is TRBV27, with 7 bases fitting TRBD2. Germline CDR1 reads MNHEY; CDR2 reads SMNVEV (reference sequence). This CDR3 has 14 residues. V trimming: 6 bases; J trimming: 5 bases; junction bases outside the gene matches: 8. Written as DNA, the CDR3 is TGTGCCAGCAGCCCAGGACTAGGCAGAGATACGCAGTATTTT. This codes for CASSPGLGRDTQYF.

DNA of the CDR3: TGCGCCAGCAGCCCAGGAAGAGCCAGGAAGGTCAACGAGCAGTACTTC. Translation: CASSPGRARKVNEQYF. The chain employs TRBV4-1 and TRBJ2-7; D call uncertain. Germline lookup yields CDR1 MGHRA and CDR2 YSYEKL. The CDR3 is made up of 16 amino acids. V was shortened by 4 bases and J by 5 bases, with 21 bases between the two germline ends.

The chain carries TRBV27 and TRBJ1-4; tentatively, D is TRBD1 (6 bases). Trimming took off 5 bases at V and 3 bases at J, with 13 bases between the two ends. Looked up from germline, CDR1 is MNHEY and CDR2 is SMNVEV (reference sequence). The CDR3 runs 15 residues. DNA for the CDR3: TGTGCCAGCAGTCGTACAGGGTCCCCTAATGAAAAACTGTTTTTT. Protein product: CASSRTGSPNEKLFF. Looking up the rest from reference TRBV27 and TRBJ1-4 gives the full variable domain: EAQVTQNPRYLITVTGKKLTVTCSQNMNHEYMSWYRQDPGLGLRQIYYSMNVEVTDKGDVPEGYKVSRKEKRNFPLILESPSPNQTSLYFCASSRTGSPNEKLFFGSGTQLSVL.

CDR3 coding DNA: TGTGCCTCCGCCAGCGGTGCTGGCACAGATACGCAGTATTTT. Its translation is CASASGAGTDTQYF. The chain carries TRBV10-3 and TRBJ2-3; D perhaps matches TRBD2 (5 bases). The CDR3 sequence is 14 residues long. Germline assignment: CDR1 ENHRY and CDR2 SYGVKD. Trimming took 11 bases from V and 1 from J, leaving 16 bases between them.

Written as DNA, the CDR3 is TGTGCCAGCAGCATCCGCTCGGGACACGGAGATACGCAGTATTTT. Its protein is CASSIRSGHGDTQYF. The chain is built from TRBV7-3 and TRBJ2-3, with D possibly being TRBD1 (6 bases). The CDR3 runs to 15 residues. Trimming removed 5 bases from V and 5 bases from J, with 17 bases in between. The germline V gene encodes CDR1 SGHTA and CDR2 FQGTGA. Full variable domain (outside the CDR3, taken from reference TRBV7-3 and TRBJ2-3): GAGVSQTPSNKVTEKGKYVELRCDPISGHTALYWYRQSLGQGPEFLIYFQGTGAADDSGLPNDRFFAVRPEGSVSTLKIQRTERGDSAVYLCASSIRSGHGDTQYFGPGTRLTVL.

The chain combines TRBV19 with TRBJ1-5, with 7 bases lining up with TRBD1. Unmatched junction bases numbered 17, after V lost 4 bases and J lost 5 bases. Germline V CDR1 and CDR2: LNHDA, SQIVND (reference sequence). This CDR3 region has 18 residues. The CDR3 sequence is CASSTQMGGQTVYQPQHF. DNA of the CDR3: TGTGCCAGTAGTACCCAAATGGGGGGACAGACAGTCTATCAGCCCCAGCATTTT. The full variable domain, with the rest looked up from reference TRBV19 and TRBJ1-5, is DGGITQSPKYLFRKEGQNVTLSCEQNLNHDAMYWYRQDPGQGLRLIYYSQIVNDFQKGDIAEGYSVSREKKESFPLTVTSAQKNPTAFYLCASSTQMGGQTVYQPQHFGDGTRLSIL.

This clone was picked up a small number of times. The V and J genes are TRBV7-3 and TRBJ2-2; the D gene is possibly TRBD2 (5 bases). Trimming shortened V by 5 bases and J by 7 bases, and 14 bases separated the two germline ends. The CDR3 runs to 14 residues. Germline CDR1 and CDR2: SGHTA and FQGTGA. In DNA form, the CDR3 reads TGTGCCAGCAGCCCGAAAGAGGGTAACGGGGAGCTGTTTTTT. It is translated as CASSPKEGNGELFF. The variable domain in full, with the rest retrieved from reference TRBV7-3 and TRBJ2-2, is GAGVSQTPSNKVTEKGKYVELRCDPISGHTALYWYRQSLGQGPEFLIYFQGTGAADDSGLPNDRFFAVRPEGSVSTLKIQRTERGDSAVYLCASSPKEGNGELFFGEGSRLTVL.

The rearrangement links TRBV25-1 to TRBJ2-7; D possibly corresponds to TRBD2 (6 bases). CDR1 and CDR2 (germline): MGHDK, SYGVNS. The CDR3 has 16 residues. The V gene lost 4 bases and the J gene lost 2 bases, with 18 bases spanning the gap. CDR3 in DNA: TGTGCCAGCAGTGCTTCTTCCGGGACTGCTCCCTACGAGCAGTACTTC. Its protein product is CASSASSGTAPYEQYF.

This sequence joins TRBV5-1 and TRBJ2-5; tentative D call: TRBD2 (5 bases). This CDR3 comprises 15 residues. Trimming shortened V by 0 bases and J by 2 bases, and 11 bases separated the two germline ends. Germline CDR1 reads SGHRS; CDR2 reads YFSETQ. CDR3 DNA: TGCGCCAGCAGCTTGGCACGGGGTTTACAAGAGACCCAGTACTTC. Its translation is CASSLARGLQETQYF.

The rearrangement joins TRBV7-3 to TRBJ1-6, with D hard to call. This CDR3 is built from 13 residues. Per the germline V gene, CDR1 is SGHTA and CDR2 is FQGTGA. Trimming left V 0 bases short and J 7 bases short, with 4 bases between. CDR3 nucleotide sequence: TGTGCCAGCAGCTTAACAGCGAATTCACCCCTCCACTTT. Its translation: CASSLTANSPLHF.

J is TRBJ2-7 and V is TRBV27; TRBD1 agrees at 10 bases. J gave up 9 bases and V 6 bases, and 11 bases lay outside the gene matches. The CDR3 length is 14 residues. Germline CDR1 MNHEY, CDR2 SMNVEV (reference sequence). In nucleotides, the CDR3 is TGTGCCAGCAGGGCCGGGACAGGGGTTTTCGGGCAGTACTTC. Protein sequence: CASRAGTGVFGQYF.